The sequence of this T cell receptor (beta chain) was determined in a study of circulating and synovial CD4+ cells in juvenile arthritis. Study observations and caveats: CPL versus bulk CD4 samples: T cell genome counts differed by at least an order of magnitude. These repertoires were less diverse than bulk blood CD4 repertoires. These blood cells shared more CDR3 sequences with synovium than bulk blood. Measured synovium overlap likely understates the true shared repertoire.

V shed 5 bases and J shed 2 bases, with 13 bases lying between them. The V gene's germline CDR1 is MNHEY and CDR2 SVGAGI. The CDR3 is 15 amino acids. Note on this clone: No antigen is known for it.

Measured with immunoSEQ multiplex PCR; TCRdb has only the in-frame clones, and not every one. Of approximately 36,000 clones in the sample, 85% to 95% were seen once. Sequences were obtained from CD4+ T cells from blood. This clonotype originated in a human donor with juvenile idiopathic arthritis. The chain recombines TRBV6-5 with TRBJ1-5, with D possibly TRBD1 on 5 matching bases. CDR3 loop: CASSRDSRGNQPQHF. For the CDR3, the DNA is TGTGCCAGCAGTCGCGACAGCCGGGGCAATCAGCCCCAGCATTTT.